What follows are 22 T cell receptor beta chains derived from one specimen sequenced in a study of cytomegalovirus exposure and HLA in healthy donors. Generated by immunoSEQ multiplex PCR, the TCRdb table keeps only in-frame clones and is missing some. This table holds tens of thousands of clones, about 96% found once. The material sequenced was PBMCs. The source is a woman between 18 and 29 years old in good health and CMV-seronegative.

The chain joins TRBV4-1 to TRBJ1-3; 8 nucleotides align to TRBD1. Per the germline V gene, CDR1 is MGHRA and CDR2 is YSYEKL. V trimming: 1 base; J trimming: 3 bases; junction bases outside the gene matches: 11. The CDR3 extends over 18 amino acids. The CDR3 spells CASSQVRAGTGFGNTIYF. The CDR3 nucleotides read TGCGCCAGCAGCCAAGTAAGAGCGGGGACAGGCTTTGGAAACACCATATATTTT.

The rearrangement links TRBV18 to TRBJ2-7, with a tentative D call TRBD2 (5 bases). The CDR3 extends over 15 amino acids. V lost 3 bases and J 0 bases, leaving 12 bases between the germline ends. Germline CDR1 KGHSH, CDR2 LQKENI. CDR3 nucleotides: TGTGCCAGCTCACCGGGCGGCCGGGGCTCCTACGAGCAGTACTTC. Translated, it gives CASSPGGRGSYEQYF.

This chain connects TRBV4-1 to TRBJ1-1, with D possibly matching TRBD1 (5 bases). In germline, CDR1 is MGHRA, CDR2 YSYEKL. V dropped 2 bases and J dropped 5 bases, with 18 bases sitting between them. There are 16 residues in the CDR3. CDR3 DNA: TGCGCCAGCAGCCAAAACCCCTCAGGGTTGTGGACTGAAGCTTTCTTT. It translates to CASSQNPSGLWTEAFF.

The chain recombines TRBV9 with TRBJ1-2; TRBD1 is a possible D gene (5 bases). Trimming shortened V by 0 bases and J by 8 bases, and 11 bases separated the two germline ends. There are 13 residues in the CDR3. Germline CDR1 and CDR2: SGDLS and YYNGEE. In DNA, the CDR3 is TGTGCCAGCAGCGTAGATGTGGCAGGGGGCTACACCTTC. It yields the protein CASSVDVAGGYTF.

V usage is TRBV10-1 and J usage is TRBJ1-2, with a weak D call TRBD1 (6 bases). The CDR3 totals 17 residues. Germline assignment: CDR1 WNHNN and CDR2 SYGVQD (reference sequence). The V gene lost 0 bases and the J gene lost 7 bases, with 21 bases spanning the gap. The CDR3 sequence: CASSESPGHRNVFGYTF. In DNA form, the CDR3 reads TGCGCCAGCAGTGAGTCCCCGGGACACCGGAACGTGTTTGGCTACACCTTC.

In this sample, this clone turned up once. CDR3: CASSEAGQGLMNTEAFF. Here the CDR3 DNA reads TGTGCCAGCAGTGAAGCCGGACAGGGGCTTATGAACACTGAAGCTTTCTTT. The chain couples TRBV25-1 to TRBJ1-1; TRBD1 matches 9 bases. The V segment lost 2 bases and the J segment 0 bases; nucleotides outside the gene matches: 7. The germline V gene has CDR1 MGHDK and CDR2 SYGVNS. CDR3 length equals 17 residues.

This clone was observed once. The CDR3 coding sequence is TGCGCCAGCAGCTTGGGGGGGGAGGACCTCGAAGCTTTCTTT. The encoded protein is CASSLGGEDLEAFF. The J gene is TRBJ1-1, the V gene TRBV5-1; tentatively, D is TRBD1 (5 bases). Trimming removed 0 bases at V and 8 bases at J, with 14 bases between. The CDR3 has 14 amino acids. Germline CDR1 and CDR2: SGHRS and YFSETQ.

The CDR3 DNA follows: TGCGCCAGCAGCCTACTAGCGGGTAGCTCCTACAATGAGCAGTTCTTC. Residues: CASSLLAGSSYNEQFF. The chain employs TRBV5-1 and TRBJ2-1; 9 bases are a match to TRBD2. Germline lookup yields CDR1 SGHRS and CDR2 YFSETQ. The CDR3 is 16 residues long. V lost 4 bases and J lost 0; bases outside the gene matches: 5.

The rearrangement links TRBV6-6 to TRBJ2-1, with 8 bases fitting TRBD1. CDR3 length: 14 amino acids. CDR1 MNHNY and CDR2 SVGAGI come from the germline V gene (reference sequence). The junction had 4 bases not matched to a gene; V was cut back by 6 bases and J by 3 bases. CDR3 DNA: TGTGCCAGCAGGATACAGGGGGACTACAATGAGCAGTTCTTC. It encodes CASRIQGDYNEQFF.

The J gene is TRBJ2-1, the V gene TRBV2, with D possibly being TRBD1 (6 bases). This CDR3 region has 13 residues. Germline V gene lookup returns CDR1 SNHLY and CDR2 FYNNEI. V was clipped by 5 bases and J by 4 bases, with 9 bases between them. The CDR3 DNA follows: TGTGCCAGCAGTCTGGACAGTTACAATGAGCAGTTCTTC. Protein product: CASSLDSYNEQFF.

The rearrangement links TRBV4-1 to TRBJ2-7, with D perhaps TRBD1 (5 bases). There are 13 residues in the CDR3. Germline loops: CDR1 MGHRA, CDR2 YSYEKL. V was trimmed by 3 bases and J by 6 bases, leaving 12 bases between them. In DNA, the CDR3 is TGCGCCAGCAGCCATACGCAGGGCTTCGAGCAGTACTTC. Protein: CASSHTQGFEQYF.

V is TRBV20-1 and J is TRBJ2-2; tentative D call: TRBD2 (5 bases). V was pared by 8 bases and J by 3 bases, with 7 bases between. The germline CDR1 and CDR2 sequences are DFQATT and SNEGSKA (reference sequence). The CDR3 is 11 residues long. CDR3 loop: CSTRDTGELFF. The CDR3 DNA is TGCAGTACGAGGGACACCGGGGAGCTGTTTTTT.

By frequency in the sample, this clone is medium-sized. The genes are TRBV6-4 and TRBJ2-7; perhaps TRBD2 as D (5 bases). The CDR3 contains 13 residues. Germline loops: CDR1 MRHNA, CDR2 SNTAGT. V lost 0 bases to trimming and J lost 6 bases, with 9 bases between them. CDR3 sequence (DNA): TGTGCCAGCAGTGACTCGGCCACTAGCGAGCAGTACTTC. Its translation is CASSDSATSEQYF.

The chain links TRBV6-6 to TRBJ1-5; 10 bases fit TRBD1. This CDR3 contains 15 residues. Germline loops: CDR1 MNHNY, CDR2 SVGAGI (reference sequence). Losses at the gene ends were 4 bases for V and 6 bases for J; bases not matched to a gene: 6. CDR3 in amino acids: CASSSDGQGVQPQHF. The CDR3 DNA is TGTGCCAGCAGTTCCGACGGACAGGGGGTTCAGCCCCAGCATTTT.

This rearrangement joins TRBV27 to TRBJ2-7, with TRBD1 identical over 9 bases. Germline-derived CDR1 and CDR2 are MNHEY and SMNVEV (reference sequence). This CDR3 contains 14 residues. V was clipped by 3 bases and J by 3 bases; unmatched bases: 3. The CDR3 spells CASSFRDRVYEQYF. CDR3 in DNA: TGTGCCAGCAGTTTCCGGGACAGGGTCTACGAGCAGTACTTC.

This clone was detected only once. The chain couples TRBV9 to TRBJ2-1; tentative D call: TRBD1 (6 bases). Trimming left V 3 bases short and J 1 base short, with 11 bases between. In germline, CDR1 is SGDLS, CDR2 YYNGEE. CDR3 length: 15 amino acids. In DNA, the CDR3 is TGTGCCAGCAGCGAGGTACAGGGATCCTACAATGAGCAGTTCTTC. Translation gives CASSEVQGSYNEQFF.

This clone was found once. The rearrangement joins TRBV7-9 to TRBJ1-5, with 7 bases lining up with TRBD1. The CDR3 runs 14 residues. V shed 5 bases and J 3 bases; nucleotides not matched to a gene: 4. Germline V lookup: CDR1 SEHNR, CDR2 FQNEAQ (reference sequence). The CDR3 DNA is TGTGCCAGCAGCGTGGGACAGAACAATCAGCCCCAGCATTTT. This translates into CASSVGQNNQPQHF.

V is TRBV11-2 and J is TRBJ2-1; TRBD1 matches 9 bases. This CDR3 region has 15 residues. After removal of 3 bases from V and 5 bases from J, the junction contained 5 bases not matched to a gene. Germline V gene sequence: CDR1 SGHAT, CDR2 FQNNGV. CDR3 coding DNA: TGTGCCAGCAGCTTGGGACAGGGTCCCCACAATGAGCAGTTCTTC. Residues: CASSLGQGPHNEQFF.

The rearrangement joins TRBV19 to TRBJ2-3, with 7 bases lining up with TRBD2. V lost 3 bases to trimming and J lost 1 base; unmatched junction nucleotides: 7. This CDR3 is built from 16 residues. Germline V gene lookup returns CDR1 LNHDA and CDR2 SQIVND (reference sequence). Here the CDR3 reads CASSMAASGRTDTQYF. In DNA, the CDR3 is TGTGCCAGTAGTATGGCGGCTAGCGGACGCACAGATACGCAGTATTTT.

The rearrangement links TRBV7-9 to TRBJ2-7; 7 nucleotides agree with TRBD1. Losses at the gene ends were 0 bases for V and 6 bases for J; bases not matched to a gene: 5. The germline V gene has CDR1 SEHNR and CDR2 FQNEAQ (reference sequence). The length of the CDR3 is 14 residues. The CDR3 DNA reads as TGTGCCAGCAGCTTAGCCGGGACAGTAATCGAGCAGTACTTC. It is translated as CASSLAGTVIEQYF. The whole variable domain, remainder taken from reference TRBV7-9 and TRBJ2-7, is DTGVSQNPRHKITKRGQNVTFRCDPISEHNRLYWYRQTLGQGPEFLTYFQNEAQLEKSRLLSDRFSAERPKGSFSTLEIQRTEQGDSAMYLCASSLAGTVIEQYFGPGTRLTVT.

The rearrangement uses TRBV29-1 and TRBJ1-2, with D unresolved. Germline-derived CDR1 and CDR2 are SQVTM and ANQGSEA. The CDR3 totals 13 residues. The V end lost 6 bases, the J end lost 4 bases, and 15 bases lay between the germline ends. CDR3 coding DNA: TGCAGCGTCGACGGGATCGGAGTCTATGGCTACACCTTC. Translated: CSVDGIGVYGYTF.

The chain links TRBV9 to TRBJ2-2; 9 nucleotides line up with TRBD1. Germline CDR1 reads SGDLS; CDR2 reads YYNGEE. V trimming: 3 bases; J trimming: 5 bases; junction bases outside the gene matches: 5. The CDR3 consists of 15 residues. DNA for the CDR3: TGTGCCAGCAGCGCCCGGGACAGGGAAACCGGGGAGCTGTTTTTT. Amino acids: CASSARDRETGELFF.